One sample yielded the 25 T cell receptor beta chains listed below, sequenced in a study of blood T cell repertoires in COVID-19. Profiled with immunoSEQ multiplex PCR; TCRdb holds only in-frame clones, not every one. The sample includes tens of thousands of clones, over 70% seen only once; the top ten take 20% to 25%. The sample consisted of peripheral blood. The receptors were gathered from a man between 65 and 85 years old with acute or convalescent COVID-19.

J is TRBJ2-1 and V is TRBV3-1 (or the pseudogene TRBV3-2), with TRBD2 matching 10 bases. CDR1 LGHDT and CDR2 YNNKEL come from the germline V gene (reference sequence). The V segment lost 8 bases and the J segment 2 bases; nucleotides outside the gene matches: 9. The CDR3 extends over 16 amino acids. The CDR3 spells CASGFLAGVAYNEQFF. The CDR3 bases are TGTGCCAGCGGATTTCTAGCGGGAGTAGCCTACAATGAGCAGTTCTTC.

As for this clone: One end of the junction does not line up with germline, which may come from a read error. V gene TRBV3-1 (or the pseudogene TRBV3-2) combines with J gene TRBJ1-2; 8 nucleotides agree with TRBD1. In germline, CDR1 is LGHDT, CDR2 YNNKEL (reference sequence). The CDR3 totals 12 residues. The CDR3 here is CASSQGQGKLSF. CDR3 bases: TGTGCCAGCAGCCAAGGACAGGGGAAGCTCTCCTTC.

The chain carries TRBV6-5 and TRBJ2-3, with D perhaps matching TRBD1 (5 bases). V shed 5 bases and J shed 5 bases, with 11 bases lying between them. This CDR3 is built from 13 residues. From germline, CDR1 is MNHEY and CDR2 SVGAGI. This chain's CDR3 is CASSMTDEDTQYF. The CDR3 bases are TGTGCCAGCAGTATGACAGACGAAGATACGCAGTATTTT.

The chain links TRBV7-3 to TRBJ1-1; D remains unclear. Germline values: CDR1 SGHTA, CDR2 FQGTGA. Trimming stripped 2 bases from V and 1 base from J, with 8 bases between. The CDR3 is 14 residues long. CDR3 DNA sequence: TGTGCCAGCAGCTTAGCGGTGGGGAACACTGAAGCTTTCTTT. Translation gives CASSLAVGNTEAFF.

The rearrangement links TRBV2 to TRBJ2-2; TRBD1 is a possible D gene (5 bases). Germline CDR1 and CDR2: SNHLY and FYNNEI. The CDR3 sequence is 13 residues long. Trimming removed 7 bases from V and 4 bases from J, with 10 bases in between. The CDR3 bases are TGTGCCAGCAAGGGGCCTAGCACCGGGGAGCTGTTTTTT. Its translation is CASKGPSTGELFF.

The J gene is TRBJ2-1, the V gene TRBV27; 13 bases agree with TRBD2. V was pared by 6 bases and J by 8 bases, with 4 bases of the junction left unmatched. The germline CDR1 and CDR2 sequences are MNHEY and SMNVEV (reference sequence). The CDR3 is 14 residues long. CDR3 bases: TGTGCCAGCAGGTGGACTAGCGGGAGCGATGAGCAGTTCTTC. Its translation: CASRWTSGSDEQFF.

The rearrangement joins TRBV3-1 (or the pseudogene TRBV3-2) to TRBJ2-7; D unclear. The CDR3 runs 12 residues. From germline, CDR1 is LGHDT and CDR2 YNNKEL (reference sequence). The V end lost 4 bases, the J end lost 3 bases, and 7 bases lay between the germline ends. This CDR3 is CASSLTDYEQYF. CDR3 DNA: TGTGCCAGCAGCCTGACTGACTACGAGCAGTACTTC.

This clone has more than one count but fewer than ten. The gene calls are TRBV4-2 and TRBJ2-2; D is perhaps TRBD2 (5 bases). With 0 bases removed from V and 4 bases from J, the gap between germline ends came to 12 bases. The CDR3 runs to 16 residues. The germline gives CDR1 LGHNA, CDR2 YNFKEQ. CDR3 coding DNA: TGTGCCAGCAGCCAAGACCCCGGGGTCCTCACCGGGGAGCTGTTTTTT. Its protein is CASSQDPGVLTGELFF.

The V gene is TRBV6-2 or TRBV6-3, the J gene TRBJ2-7; no clear D. The CDR3 runs to 12 residues. V was shortened by 2 bases and J by 3 bases, with 5 bases between the two germline ends. Germline CDR1 MNHEY, CDR2 SVGEGT. The CDR3 here is CASSYPDYEQYF. CDR3 bases: TGTGCCAGCAGTTACCCAGACTACGAGCAGTACTTC.

The chain is built from TRBV7-9 and TRBJ2-7, with 9 nucleotides matching TRBD2. CDR1 SEHNR and CDR2 FQNEAQ come from the germline V gene (reference sequence). Germline trimming cut 3 bases from V and 3 bases from J; bases unmatched to any gene: 0. The CDR3 has 13 amino acids. CDR3 amino acids: CASSLTSGYEQYF. As DNA, the CDR3 is TGTGCCAGCAGCTTGACTAGCGGCTACGAGCAGTACTTC. Supplemented by reference TRBV7-9 and TRBJ2-7, the full variable domain reads DTGVSQNPRHKITKRGQNVTFRCDPISEHNRLYWYRQTLGQGPEFLTYFQNEAQLEKSRLLSDRFSAERPKGSFSTLEIQRTEQGDSAMYLCASSLTSGYEQYFGPGTRLTVT.

The chain recombines TRBV7-6 with TRBJ2-1, with 8 bases matching TRBD2. There are 16 residues in the CDR3. The V segment lost 5 bases and the J segment 4 bases; nucleotides outside the gene matches: 10. The V gene's germline CDR1 is SGHVS and CDR2 FNYEAQ. The CDR3 sequence: CASSQWGGGLYNEQFF. The CDR3 coding sequence is TGTGCCAGCAGCCAGTGGGGCGGGGGGCTTTACAATGAGCAGTTCTTC. The whole variable domain, filled in from reference TRBV7-6 and TRBJ2-1, reads GAGVSQSPRYKVTKRGQDVALRCDPISGHVSLYWYRQALGQGPEFLTYFNYEAQQDKSGLPNDRFSAERPEGSISTLTIQRTEQRDSAMYRCASSQWGGGLYNEQFFGPGTRLTVL.

The chain uses TRBV6-5 and TRBJ2-7; 9 positions agree with TRBD1. This CDR3 has 14 residues. The V and J ends lost 6 bases and 4 bases, in that order; junction bases with no gene match: 7. CDR1 and CDR2 from the germline V gene are MNHEY and SVGAGI. The DNA for the CDR3 is TGTGCCAGCAGCTGGGGACAGGGCGCTTACGAGCAGTACTTC. Translated: CASSWGQGAYEQYF.

This chain links TRBV19 with TRBJ2-1; D remains ambiguous. CDR3 length equals 13 residues. Trimming removed 3 bases from V and 8 bases from J, with 11 bases in between. Germline assignment: CDR1 LNHDA and CDR2 SQIVND (reference sequence). CDR3 loop: CASSIASFYEQFF. The CDR3 DNA reads TGTGCCAGTAGTATTGCGAGCTTCTATGAGCAGTTCTTC.

The V and J genes are TRBV6-1 and TRBJ1-2; 8 bases line up with TRBD1. The ends lost 4 bases at V and 2 bases at J; junction bases unmatched: 9. CDR1 and CDR2 from the germline V gene are MNHNS and SASEGT. The CDR3 sequence is 16 residues long. CDR3 nucleotides: TGTGCCAGCAGTGGACAGGGGCGAACGGCCAACTATGGCTACACCTTC. It translates to CASSGQGRTANYGYTF.

The gene calls are TRBV7-2 and TRBJ2-7; D not certain. In germline, CDR1 is SGHTA, CDR2 FQGNSA. Trimming left V 7 bases short and J 2 bases short, with 15 bases between. CDR3 length: 14 amino acids. CDR3 nucleotides: TGTGCCAGCAACCCGAGGAGTCGAGCCTACGAGCAGTACTTC. It specifies CASNPRSRAYEQYF.

The chain uses TRBV15 and TRBJ2-3; a weak D match, TRBD1 (5 bases). Trimming took off 5 bases at V and 1 base at J, with 31 bases between the two ends. The V gene's germline CDR1 is LNHNV and CDR2 YYDKDF (reference sequence). This CDR3 spans 21 amino acids. The CDR3 DNA sequence: TGTGCCACCAGCCTTGATCCCGCCAGGGTCGGAATTCAGGGCCGCACAGATACGCAGTATTTT. Residues: CATSLDPARVGIQGRTDTQYF.

This chain connects TRBV7-9 to TRBJ2-7; 12 bases align to TRBD2. The germline V gene encodes CDR1 SEHNR and CDR2 FQNEAQ (reference sequence). The ends lost 2 bases at V and 3 bases at J; junction bases unmatched: 2. CDR3 length equals 15 residues. The CDR3 DNA reads TGTGCCAGCAGCTTACTAGCGGGAGGGGGCTACGAGCAGTACTTC. Protein product: CASSLLAGGGYEQYF.

There are a few counts of this clone. The chain uses TRBV12-3 or TRBV12-4 and TRBJ1-5; D gene ambiguous. Trimming left V 2 bases short and J 5 bases short, with 7 bases between. The CDR3 is 13 amino acids. CDR3 sequence reads: CASSLRGDQPQHF. CDR3 nucleotide sequence: TGTGCCAGCAGTTTACGGGGAGATCAGCCCCAGCATTTT.

The chain uses TRBV6-2 or TRBV6-3 and TRBJ2-7, with TRBD1 matching 7 bases. The V segment lost 0 bases and the J segment 4 bases; nucleotides outside the gene matches: 6. Germline CDR1 and CDR2: MNHEY and SVGEGT. There are 15 residues in the CDR3. The CDR3 spells CASSYSGTANYEQYF. DNA of the CDR3: TGTGCCAGCAGTTACTCCGGGACAGCCAATTACGAGCAGTACTTC.

The chain joins TRBV20-1 to TRBJ2-2, with D possibly being TRBD1 (6 bases). This CDR3 contains 11 residues. Trimming left V 6 bases short and J 6 bases short, with 8 bases between. Germline CDR1 is DFQATT and CDR2 is SNEGSKA (reference sequence). The CDR3 protein is CSAGASGELFF. The DNA of the CDR3 is TGCAGTGCGGGGGCATCCGGGGAGCTGTTTTTT.

The chain joins TRBV5-1 to TRBJ1-4; possible D gene TRBD1, 5 bases. Trimming took off 3 bases at V and 16 bases at J, with 19 bases between the two ends. The CDR3 has 13 amino acids. Germline-derived CDR1 and CDR2 are SGHRS and YFSETQ. The CDR3: CASSWGDEQSRFF. DNA of the CDR3: TGCGCCAGCAGCTGGGGGGATGAACAATCTCGGTTTTTT.

The chain combines TRBV7-9 with TRBJ2-1; D is unresolved. CDR1 and CDR2 from the germline V gene are SEHNR and FQNEAQ (reference sequence). With 7 bases removed from V and 7 bases from J, the gap between germline ends came to 11 bases. The CDR3 contains 12 residues. The CDR3 reads CASTLGRNEQFF. The DNA of the CDR3 is TGTGCCAGCACCTTGGGTCGGAATGAGCAGTTCTTC.

The chain couples TRBV4-1 to TRBJ2-5, with a weak D call TRBD1 (6 bases). V gave up 3 bases and J gave up 5 bases, with 7 bases separating them. The CDR3 runs 12 residues. The germline V gene encodes CDR1 MGHRA and CDR2 YSYEKL. The CDR3 sequence: CASSHDRETQYF. As DNA, the CDR3 is TGCGCCAGCAGCCACGACAGGGAGACCCAGTACTTC.

The DNA of the CDR3 is TGTGCCAGCCAGCAGGGTAATGAAAAACTGTTTTTT. Its translation is CASQQGNEKLFF. The rearrangement links TRBV28 to TRBJ1-4, with D maybe TRBD1 (5 bases). The CDR3 is 12 residues long. With 8 bases removed from V and 4 bases from J, the gap between germline ends came to 8 bases. Germline CDR1 MDHEN, CDR2 SYDVKM.

The rearrangement links TRBV5-1 to TRBJ2-7; 8 nucleotides agree with TRBD2. Germline CDR1 reads SGHRS; CDR2 reads YFSETQ. The junction had 4 bases not matched to a gene; V was cut back by 0 bases and J by 5 bases. This CDR3 comprises 14 residues. The CDR3 bases are TGCGCCAGCAGCTTGGTGGCGGGAGGCCACGAGCAGTACTTC. As protein: CASSLVAGGHEQYF.